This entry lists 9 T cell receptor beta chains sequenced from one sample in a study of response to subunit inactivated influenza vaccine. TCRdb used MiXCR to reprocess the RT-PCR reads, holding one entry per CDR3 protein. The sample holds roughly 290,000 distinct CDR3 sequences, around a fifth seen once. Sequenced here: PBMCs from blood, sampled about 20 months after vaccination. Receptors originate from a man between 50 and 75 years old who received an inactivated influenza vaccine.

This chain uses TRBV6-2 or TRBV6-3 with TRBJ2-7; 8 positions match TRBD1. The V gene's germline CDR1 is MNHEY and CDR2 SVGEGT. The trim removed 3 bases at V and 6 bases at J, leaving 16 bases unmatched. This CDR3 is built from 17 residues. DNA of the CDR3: TGTGCCAGCAGTTATTTCCCAGGGGGCGATGGAGTCTCCGAGCAGTACTTC. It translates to CASSYFPGGDGVSEQYF.

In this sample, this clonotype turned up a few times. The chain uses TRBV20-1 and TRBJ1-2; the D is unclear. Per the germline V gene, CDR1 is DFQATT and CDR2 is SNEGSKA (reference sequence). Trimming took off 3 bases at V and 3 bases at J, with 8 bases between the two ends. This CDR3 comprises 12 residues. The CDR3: CSARSEDYGYTF. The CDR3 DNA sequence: TGCAGTGCTAGGTCGGAGGACTATGGCTACACCTTC.

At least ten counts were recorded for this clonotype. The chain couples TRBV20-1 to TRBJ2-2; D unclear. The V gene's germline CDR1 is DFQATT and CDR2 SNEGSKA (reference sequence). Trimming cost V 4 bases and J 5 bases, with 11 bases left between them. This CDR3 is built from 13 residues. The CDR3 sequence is CSAKSSRTGELFF. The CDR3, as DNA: TGCAGTGCTAAGAGTAGCCGGACCGGGGAGCTGTTTTTT.

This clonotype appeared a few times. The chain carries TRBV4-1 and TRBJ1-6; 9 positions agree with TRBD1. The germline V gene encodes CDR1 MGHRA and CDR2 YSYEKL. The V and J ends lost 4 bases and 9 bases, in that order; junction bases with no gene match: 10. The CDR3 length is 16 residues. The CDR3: CASSPHRTGDRSPLHF. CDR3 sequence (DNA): TGCGCCAGCAGCCCCCATCGGACAGGGGACCGTTCACCCCTCCACTTT.

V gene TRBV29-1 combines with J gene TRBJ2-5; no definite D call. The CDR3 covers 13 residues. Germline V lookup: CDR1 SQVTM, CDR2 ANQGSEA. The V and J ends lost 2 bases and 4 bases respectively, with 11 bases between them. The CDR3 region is CSVEPDRRETQYF. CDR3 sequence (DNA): TGCAGCGTTGAACCGGATCGGAGAGAGACCCAGTACTTC.

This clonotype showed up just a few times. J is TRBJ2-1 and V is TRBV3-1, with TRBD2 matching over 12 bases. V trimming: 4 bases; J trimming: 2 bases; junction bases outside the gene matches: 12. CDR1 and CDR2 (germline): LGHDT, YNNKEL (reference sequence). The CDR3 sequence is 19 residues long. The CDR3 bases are TGTGCCAGCAGCCTGCTACTCGGGACTAGCGGGTCCCCCTACAATGAGCAGTTCTTC. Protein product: CASSLLLGTSGSPYNEQFF.

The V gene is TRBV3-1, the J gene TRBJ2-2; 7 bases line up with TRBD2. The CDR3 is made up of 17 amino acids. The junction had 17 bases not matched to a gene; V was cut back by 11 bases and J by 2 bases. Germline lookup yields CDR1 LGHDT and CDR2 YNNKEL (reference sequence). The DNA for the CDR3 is TGTGCCTCCTGCCAAGATTGGGAGCGGGGCAACACCGGGGAGCTGTTTTTT. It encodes CASCQDWERGNTGELFF.

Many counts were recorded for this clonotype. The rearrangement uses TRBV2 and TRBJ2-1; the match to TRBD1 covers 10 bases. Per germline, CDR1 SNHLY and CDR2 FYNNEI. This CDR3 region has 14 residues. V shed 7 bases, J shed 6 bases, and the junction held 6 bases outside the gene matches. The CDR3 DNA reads TGTGCCAGCAAGGGACAGGGGTTTCTCAATGAGCAGTTCTTC. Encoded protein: CASKGQGFLNEQFF.

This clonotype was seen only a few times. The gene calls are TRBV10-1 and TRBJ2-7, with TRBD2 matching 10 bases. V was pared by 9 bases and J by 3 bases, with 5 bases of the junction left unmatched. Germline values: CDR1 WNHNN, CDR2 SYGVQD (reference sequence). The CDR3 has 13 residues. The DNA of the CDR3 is TGCGCCAGTATAGCGGGGGGCAACTACGAGCAGTACTTC. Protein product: CASIAGGNYEQYF.